The present T cell receptor (beta chain) was sequenced within a study of cytomegalovirus exposure and HLA in healthy donors. Study at large: The approximately 680 first-cohort repertoires and the 120 or so validation repertoires shared the same platform, a later analysis reported. Overall study findings and caveats: The investigators catalogued 150 or so TCR beta chains as cytomegalovirus-associated.

As regards this clone: The antigen is not known.

Separation from the roughly 700-subject first cohort characterized the roughly 120-subject validation cohort, to which the donors belonged. This table comes from immunoSEQ multiplex PCR, and its TCRdb copy is limited to in-frame clones, with some not included. The sample has 60,000 to 75,000 clones; around 96% are singletons. Germline V gene sequence: CDR1 LGHNA, CDR2 YSLEER. The CDR3 spans 16 residues. V lost 0 bases to trimming and J lost 9 bases; unmatched junction nucleotides: 9. The V and J genes are TRBV4-3 and TRBJ2-2; 8 bases are shared with TRBD2. The sequenced material came from PBMCs. The sequence was collected from a man between 18 and 29 years old in good health and CMV-seronegative. CDR3 region: CASSQDVIAGYWELFF. As DNA, the CDR3 is TGCGCCAGCAGCCAAGATGTAATAGCGGGATATTGGGAGCTGTTTTTT.